The rows below give T cell receptor beta chains drawn from one sample of a study of CD8 T cells in Susac syndrome. TCRdb processed the immunoSEQ multiplex PCR reads anew with MiXCR; each CDR3 protein has one entry. The sample shows around 190,000 distinct CDR3 sequences, approximately 95% of them seen only once. Sequencing input: CD8+ T cells from PBMCs. Receptor source: a human donor with multiple sclerosis. The CDR3 runs from the conserved cysteine through the conserved F or W. The order of the fields is clone size, D gene, J gene, V gene, CDR3 protein, CDR3 DNA. D genes are given only for firm matches. Part of the rows lack a size; the others show once, few, many or a class for expanded clones.

>-|-|TRBJ1-2|TRBV29-1
CSVVPGADYGYTF
TGCAGCGTGGTCCCCGGGGCCGACTATGGCTACACCTTC
>-|-|TRBJ1-2|TRBV30
CAWSYLYGYTF
TGTGCCTGGAGTTACCTGTATGGCTACACCTTC
>once|-|TRBJ2-6|TRBV12-5
CASGFDGANVLTF
TGTGCTAGTGGTTTTGATGGGGCCAACGTCCTGACTTTC
>-|-|TRBJ1-5|TRBV4-1
CASRPIDSSNQPQHF
TGCGCCAGCAGACCAATCGACAGTAGCAATCAGCCCCAGCATTTT
>-|-|TRBJ1-2|TRBV9
CASSVAGANYGYTF
TGTGCCAGCAGCGTAGCAGGGGCTAACTATGGCTACACCTTC
>-|-|TRBJ2-3|TRBV5-4
CASSLPGGGTDTQYF
TGTGCCAGCAGCCTCCCAGGGGGGGGCACAGATACGCAGTATTTT
>-|-|TRBJ1-6|TRBV3-1
CASSQGWAGGSYNSPLHF
TGTGCCAGCAGCCAAGGGTGGGCGGGCGGCTCCTATAATTCACCCCTCCACTTT
>once|TRBD2|TRBJ2-5|TRBV7-9
CASSLGGPGETQYF
TGTGCCAGCAGCTTGGGAGGGCCCGGGGAGACCCAGTACTTC
>-|-|TRBJ2-5|TRBV28
CASDSGQRETQYF
TGTGCCAGCGATTCAGGACAGCGGGAGACCCAGTACTTC
>few|-|TRBJ2-1|TRBV12-3/TRBV12-4
CASSLNPAGEQFF
TGTGCCAGCAGTCTCAACCCCGCCGGTGAGCAGTTCTTC
>-|TRBD2|TRBJ2-7|TRBV15
CATSGAGAAYEQYF
TGTGCCACCAGTGGAGCGGGGGCTGCCTACGAGCAGTACTTC
>-|TRBD2|TRBJ2-3|TRBV12-3/TRBV12-4
CASSSSGPTDTQYF
TGTGCCAGCAGTTCTAGCGGACCCACAGATACGCAGTATTTT
>once|TRBD1|TRBJ2-7|TRBV28
CASRTRTGVSYEQYF
TGTGCCAGCCGTACTCGGACAGGGGTCTCCTACGAGCAGTACTTC
>-|-|TRBJ1-1|TRBV24-1
CATSDLGPEMEAFF
TGTGCCACCAGTGATTTGGGTCCGGAGATGGAAGCTTTCTTT
>-|-|TRBJ2-7|TRBV9
CASSPSGPEQYF
TGTGCCAGCAGCCCTTCCGGCCCCGAGCAGTACTTC
>-|-|TRBJ2-7|TRBV20-1
CSARDVRFYEQYF
TGCAGTGCTAGAGATGTAAGGTTTTACGAGCAGTACTTC
>-|TRBD2|TRBJ2-1|TRBV9
CASSASGRKYNEQFF
TGTGCCAGCAGCGCGAGCGGGAGAAAATACAATGAGCAGTTCTTC
>-|TRBD2|TRBJ2-1|TRBV5-4
CASSFSGGDPGEQFF
TGTGCCAGCAGCTTTAGCGGGGGGGACCCCGGTGAGCAGTTCTTC
>-|TRBD1|TRBJ1-1|TRBV7-9
CASSPLRSTGDRTEAFF
TGTGCCAGCAGCCCGTTACGATCGACAGGGGATAGGACTGAAGCTTTCTTT
>-|-|TRBJ2-2|TRBV29-1
CSGGAANTGELFF
TGCAGCGGGGGGGCAGCTAACACCGGGGAGCTGTTTTTT
>-|TRBD1|TRBJ2-7|TRBV5-6
CASSLVRGNEQYF
TGTGCCAGCAGCTTGGTCAGGGGGAACGAGCAGTACTTC
>-|-|TRBJ1-5|TRBV30
CAWSSLGNQPQHF
TGTGCCTGGAGTTCCCTGGGAAATCAGCCCCAGCATTTT
>-|-|TRBJ2-6|TRBV29-1
CSVQEPIRGANVLTF
TGCAGCGTGCAAGAGCCCATCCGGGGGGCCAACGTCCTGACTTTC
>-|-|TRBJ1-2|TRBV9
CASSVDLGFYTF
TGTGCCAGCAGCGTAGATCTGGGGTTCTACACCTTC
>-|-|TRBJ2-7|TRBV29-1
CSVELDSQYF
TGCAGCGTTGAATTGGACAGCCAGTACTTC
>once|-|TRBJ1-1|TRBV9
CASSADPAGTNTEAFF
TGTGCCAGCAGCGCCGACCCGGCGGGTACGAACACTGAAGCTTTCTTT
>-|-|TRBJ2-7|TRBV27
CASSSPGTYEQYF
TGTGCCAGCAGTTCCCCAGGGACCTACGAGCAGTACTTC
>-|-|TRBJ1-6|TRBV12-3/TRBV12-4
CASTSVGEVAISPLHF
TGTGCCAGCACCTCAGTCGGAGAAGTAGCCATTTCACCCCTCCACTTT
>-|-|TRBJ1-2|TRBV5-8
CASSLEGYTF
TGTGCCAGCAGCTTGGAGGGCTACACCTTC
>once|TRBD1|TRBJ1-5|TRBV9
CASSVEGASDQPQHF
TGTGCCAGCAGCGTAGAGGGGGCGAGTGATCAGCCCCAGCATTTT
>-|-|TRBJ2-3|TRBV21-1
CASSRWWTSIDTQYF
TGTGCCAGCAGCAGGTGGTGGACAAGTATTGATACGCAGTATTTT
>-|-|TRBJ2-1|TRBV28
CASTGTGLSYNEQFF
TGTGCCAGCACGGGAACGGGCCTCTCCTACAATGAGCAGTTCTTC
>-|TRBD2|TRBJ2-1|TRBV4-2
CASSLEREWYNEQFF
TGTGCCAGCAGCCTCGAGCGGGAGTGGTACAATGAGCAGTTCTTC
>once|-|TRBJ2-6|TRBV27
CASSLEGYGANVLTF
TGTGCCAGCAGTTTAGAAGGGTATGGGGCCAACGTCCTGACTTTC
>-|-|TRBJ1-1|TRBV2
CVSQRVETEAFF
TGTGTCAGCCAGAGGGTTGAGACTGAAGCTTTCTTT
>-|-|TRBJ1-5|TRBV21-1
CASSDKGGHQPQHF
TGTGCCAGCAGCGACAAGGGTGGGCATCAGCCCCAGCATTTT
>-|TRBD1|TRBJ1-4|TRBV7-9
CASSGDGTVREKLFF
TGTGCCAGCAGCGGGGACGGGACAGTGAGAGAAAAACTGTTTTTT
>-|-|TRBJ1-1|TRBV28
CASSPWTDRATEAFF
TGTGCCAGCAGCCCGTGGACAGACCGAGCCACTGAAGCTTTCTTT
>-|TRBD2|TRBJ2-7|TRBV11-2
CASSLGAGEQYF
TGTGCCAGCAGCTTAGGAGCGGGAGAGCAGTACTTC
>-|-|TRBJ1-2|TRBV29-1
CSVEDVPHEATYGYTF
TGCAGCGTTGAAGATGTCCCTCACGAGGCTACCTATGGCTACACCTTC
>-|-|TRBJ1-2|TRBV29-1
CSASPPAGTYGYTF
TGCAGCGCTTCCCCCCCCGCAGGGACCTATGGCTACACCTTC
>-|TRBD1|TRBJ1-2|TRBV7-9
CASSLDRGWNGYTF
TGTGCCAGCAGCTTAGACAGGGGGTGGAATGGCTACACCTTC
>once|-|TRBJ1-2|TRBV12-3/TRBV12-4
CASSLVWGYGYTF
TGTGCCAGCAGTCTCGTATGGGGGTATGGCTACACCTTC
>-|TRBD2|TRBJ2-3|TRBV4-1
CASSQELTSGEDTQYF
TGCGCCAGCAGCCAAGAGTTGACTAGCGGGGAAGATACGCAGTATTTT
>-|-|TRBJ2-2|TRBV20-1
CSAPGLTGELFF
TGCAGTGCACCAGGACTCACCGGGGAGCTGTTTTTT
>-|TRBD1|TRBJ1-1|TRBV15
CATTLKGATNTEAFF
TGTGCCACCACACTTAAGGGGGCGACGAACACTGAAGCTTTCTTT
>-|TRBD2|TRBJ2-2|TRBV2
CATLERAGANTGELFF
TGTGCCACCCTAGAGAGGGCGGGGGCGAACACCGGGGAGCTGTTTTTT
>-|-|TRBJ1-5|TRBV5-8
CASSLLGQINQPQHF
TGTGCCAGCAGCCTCCTTGGACAAATCAATCAGCCCCAGCATTTT
>once|TRBD2|TRBJ2-1|TRBV5-1
CASSLEVTSGSLETRQFF
TGCGCCAGCAGCTTGGAGGTGACTAGCGGGAGCCTCGAAACTCGGCAGTTCTTC
>-|TRBD1|TRBJ2-1|TRBV29-1
CSVEVRDSYNEQFF
TGCAGCGTTGAAGTCCGGGACAGTTATAATGAGCAGTTCTTC
>-|-|TRBJ2-7|TRBV2
CASSGNEQYF
TGTGCCAGTTCAGGAAACGAGCAGTACTTC
>-|-|TRBJ1-1|TRBV13
CASSLEAENTEAFF
TGTGCCAGCAGCTTAGAGGCAGAGAACACTGAAGCTTTCTTT